A single sample gave rise to the 26 T cell receptor beta chains below, sequenced in a study of T cells after posttransplantation cyclophosphamide. Assay: immunoSEQ multiplex PCR; the TCRdb copy retains only in-frame clones and omits some. Listed here are 8,000 to 10,000 clones without any singletons, the top ten holding roughly 3.5%. A marrow graft followed busulfan-fludarabine conditioning, with cyclophosphamide on days +3 and +4. Source: PBMCs, taken 350 to 380 days after allogeneic stem cell transplant with posttransplant cyclophosphamide. Every receptor here comes from a male patient in his fifties who received an allogeneic stem cell transplant from a related donor and was CMV-positive. Part of the T cell pool may stem from the graft donor.

This clone was seen ten or more times. The chain joins TRBV25-1 to TRBJ2-7; possible D gene TRBD2, 7 bases. The CDR3 runs to 15 residues. Trimming took off 6 bases at V and 7 bases at J, with 22 bases between the two ends. Looked up from germline, CDR1 is MGHDK and CDR2 is SYGVNS. As DNA, the CDR3 is TGTGCCAGCAGCGGGGGGAGGGGGGTCTTAAGAGAGCAGTACTTC. Its protein product is CASSGGRGVLREQYF.

This clone was counted between two and nine times. The chain couples TRBV11-3 to TRBJ2-5; tentatively, D is TRBD1 (6 bases). Matching the DNA end better, TRBJ2-7 makes the J call doubtful. CDR1 and CDR2 (germline): SGHNT, YENEEA. The CDR3 consists of 14 residues. In DNA, the CDR3 is TGTGCCAGCAGCCCAAACAGGGTACCCTACGAGCAGTACTTC. This gives the protein CASSPNRVPYEQYF.

This clone is medium-sized by share. This rearrangement joins TRBV7-9 to TRBJ1-2, with TRBD1 identical over 9 bases. Germline V gene data show CDR1 as SEHNR and CDR2 as FQNEAQ (reference sequence). V shed 1 base and J 8 bases; nucleotides not matched to a gene: 2. The CDR3 length is 13 residues. CDR3 in DNA: TGTGCCAGCAGCTTAGGGGGACAGGGCGGCTACACCTTC. This codes for CASSLGGQGGYTF.

This clone showed up many times. The chain couples TRBV7-9 to TRBJ2-7; a possible D gene is TRBD2 (6 bases). V was shortened by 8 bases and J by 1 base, with 18 bases between the two germline ends. This CDR3 comprises 15 residues. Per the germline V gene, CDR1 is SEHNR and CDR2 is FQNEAQ (reference sequence). CDR3 sequence (DNA): TGTGCCAGCCGGTCGGCGGGACCACCATCCTACGAGCAGTACTTC. It encodes CASRSAGPPSYEQYF. Full variable domain (rest looked up from reference TRBV7-9 and TRBJ2-7): DTGVSQNPRHKITKRGQNVTFRCDPISEHNRLYWYRQTLGQGPEFLTYFQNEAQLEKSRLLSDRFSAERPKGSFSTLEIQRTEQGDSAMYLCASRSAGPPSYEQYFGPGTRLTVT.

This clone was recorded many times. This rearrangement joins TRBV7-2 to TRBJ2-6; no clear D gene. Germline V gene lookup returns CDR1 SGHTA and CDR2 FQGNSA. The V gene lost 6 bases and the J gene lost 6 bases, with 15 bases spanning the gap. The CDR3 runs 15 residues. CDR3 in amino acids: CASSVSTESANVLTF. The DNA for the CDR3 is TGTGCCAGCAGTGTTAGCACGGAGTCGGCCAACGTCCTGACTTTC. The entire variable domain, with the rest obtained from reference TRBV7-2 and TRBJ2-6, is as follows: GAGVSQSPSNKVTEKGKDVELRCDPISGHTALYWYRQSLGQGLEFLIYFQGNSAPDKSGLPSDRFSAERTGGSVSTLTIQRTQQEDSAVYLCASSVSTESANVLTFGAGSRLTVL.

This clone was recorded many times. The chain has TRBV4-1 and TRBJ1-3; D not resolved. The CDR3 has 14 amino acids. The V and J ends lost 2 bases and 7 bases respectively, with 12 bases between them. The germline CDR1 and CDR2 sequences are MGHRA and YSYEKL. The CDR3 region is CASSQIQLMNTIYF. The CDR3 region has the DNA TGCGCCAGCAGCCAAATACAGCTCATGAACACCATATATTTT.

This clone was recorded many times. V usage is TRBV19 and J usage is TRBJ2-3; 7 bases are shared with TRBD2. V shed 5 bases, J shed 2 bases, and the junction held 13 bases outside the gene matches. This CDR3 is built from 17 residues. Per the germline V gene, CDR1 is LNHDA and CDR2 is SQIVND (reference sequence). CDR3 nucleotide sequence: TGTGCCAGTAGTGTGGGTGGGCTAGCGGAAGTCACAGATACGCAGTATTTT. It is translated as CASSVGGLAEVTDTQYF.

This clone was counted at least ten times. The chain has TRBV18 and TRBJ2-1, with 7 bases aligning to TRBD2. There are 15 residues in the CDR3. The V and J ends lost 0 bases and 6 bases, in that order; junction bases with no gene match: 5. Germline lookup yields CDR1 KGHSH and CDR2 LQKENI. The CDR3 DNA sequence: TGTGCCAGCTCACCACCGGGCGGGAGCGGCAATGAGCAGTTCTTC. This translates into CASSPPGGSGNEQFF.

This clone has at least ten counts. This rearrangement joins TRBV19 to TRBJ1-5; perhaps TRBD1 as D (5 bases). The V end lost 6 bases, the J end lost 4 bases, and 10 bases lay between the germline ends. There are 13 residues in the CDR3. Germline V lookup: CDR1 LNHDA, CDR2 SQIVND (reference sequence). The CDR3 sequence is CASSDRRNQPQHF. The CDR3, as DNA: TGTGCCAGTAGCGACAGAAGGAATCAGCCCCAGCATTTT.

This clone was detected a few times. The chain employs TRBV5-1 and TRBJ2-5, with 7 nucleotides matching TRBD2. CDR3 length equals 13 residues. Germline assignment: CDR1 SGHRS and CDR2 YFSETQ. J was trimmed by 5 bases and V by 5 bases; bases with no gene match: 6. The CDR3 nucleotides read TGCGCCAGCAGTTACCGGGGAGGGGAGACCCAGTACTTC. Amino acid sequence: CASSYRGGETQYF.

This clone was recorded many times. The chain joins TRBV11-3 to TRBJ2-2; tentative D call: TRBD2 (6 bases). The CDR3 totals 16 residues. Germline CDR1 SGHNT, CDR2 YENEEA. The V end was cut by 0 bases, the J end by 2 bases, with 10 bases between. For the CDR3, the DNA is TGTGCCAGCAGCTTAGAGTTCGGGAGAAACACCGGGGAGCTGTTTTTT. Protein: CASSLEFGRNTGELFF.

This clone was counted many times. The chain links TRBV5-1 to TRBJ2-2; 7 bases are a match to TRBD1. The CDR3 spans 16 residues. The J segment lost 5 bases and the V segment lost 0 bases, leaving 7 bases of the junction unmatched. Germline loops: CDR1 SGHRS, CDR2 YFSETQ. CDR3 nucleotide sequence: TGCGCCAGCAGCTTGGATGCGACAGGGCAAACCGGGGAGCTGTTTTTT. It is translated as CASSLDATGQTGELFF.

Ten or more counts support this clone. This chain uses TRBV7-9 with TRBJ2-7; 11 bases agree with TRBD2. Germline-derived CDR1 and CDR2 are SEHNR and FQNEAQ (reference sequence). V dropped 5 bases and J dropped 7; count of bases not matched to a gene: 13. This CDR3 has 16 amino acids. As DNA, the CDR3 is TGTGCCAGCAGCAAAAATGGGACTAGCGGAGTAGGGGAGCAGTACTTC. Translated: CASSKNGTSGVGEQYF.

This clone was observed many times. The J gene is TRBJ1-1, the V gene TRBV11-2; D ambiguous. The V gene lost 5 bases and the J gene lost 5 bases, with 6 bases spanning the gap. Germline CDR1 is SGHAT and CDR2 is FQNNGV. The CDR3 totals 11 residues. The CDR3 bases are TGTGCCAGCAGCCCGGGGACTGAAGCTTTCTTT. Translating gives CASSPGTEAFF.

The V and J genes are TRBV27 and TRBJ2-5; 9 bases are shared with TRBD2. The J call may be incorrect, as the DNA end agrees better with TRBJ2-7. Germline loops: CDR1 MNHEY, CDR2 SMNVEV (reference sequence). The CDR3 consists of 15 residues. The DNA for the CDR3 is TGTGCCAGCAGTTTTGGGCTAGCGGGAACCTACGAGCAGTACTTC. Protein sequence: CASSFGLAGTYEQYF.

This clone was recorded at least ten times. The J gene is TRBJ2-3, the V gene TRBV27, with D possibly TRBD2 on 6 matching bases. Germline V gene lookup returns CDR1 MNHEY and CDR2 SMNVEV (reference sequence). The CDR3 has 13 amino acids. The ends were cut back, 7 bases at V and 0 bases at J, with 8 bases in the middle. CDR3 in DNA: TGTGCCAGCAAAGGGACTAGCACAGATACGCAGTATTTT. It is translated as CASKGTSTDTQYF.

This clone was seen repeatedly, ten times or more. The V call is TRBV6-5, the J call TRBJ2-1; 8 bases are a match to TRBD1. Germline CDR1 is MNHEY and CDR2 is SVGAGI. This CDR3 is 15 amino acids long. Trimming took 4 bases from V and 6 from J; bases not matched to a gene: 8. The CDR3 loop is CASSSRQGLTNEQFF. CDR3 in DNA: TGTGCCAGCAGTTCGAGACAGGGGCTTACCAATGAGCAGTTCTTC.

The table lists this clone with many counts. The chain recombines TRBV10-3 with TRBJ2-1; 8 nucleotides align to TRBD2. The ends lost 3 bases at V and 4 bases at J; junction bases unmatched: 8. The V gene's germline CDR1 is ENHRY and CDR2 SYGVKD. CDR3 length: 16 residues. The DNA of the CDR3 is TGTGCCATCAGTGACCAGAGCGGGGGCCTTTACAATGAGCAGTTCTTC. Translation: CAISDQSGGLYNEQFF.

Ten or more counts support this clone. V and J are TRBV9 and TRBJ2-7, with 7 bases that match TRBD2. Trimming removed 0 bases from V and 3 bases from J; junction bases left unmatched: 6. CDR1 is SGDLS, CDR2 YYNGEE, per germline. The CDR3 sequence is 15 residues long. The chain's CDR3 is CASSVGTGLNYEQYF. The CDR3 DNA reads as TGTGCCAGCAGCGTAGGTACGGGACTAAACTACGAGCAGTACTTC.

This clone has at least ten counts. V is TRBV5-5 and J is TRBJ2-7; TRBD2 might be the D (6 bases). CDR3 length: 15 amino acids. Trimming left V 0 bases short and J 0 bases short, with 10 bases between. Germline V gene data show CDR1 as SGHKS and CDR2 as YYEKEE (reference sequence). CDR3 sequence reads: CASSLAGTGSYEQYF. CDR3 DNA sequence: TGTGCCAGCAGCTTGGCCGGGACTGGCTCCTACGAGCAGTACTTC.

The table lists this clone with many counts. J is TRBJ2-3 and V is TRBV6-1; 10 bases are a match to TRBD1. There are 15 residues in the CDR3. Germline V gene sequence: CDR1 MNHNS, CDR2 SASEGT. After removal of 11 bases from V and 3 bases from J, the junction contained 11 bases not matched to a gene. The CDR3 is CAGGGGQGLTDTQYF. The DNA for the CDR3 is TGTGCCGGTGGGGGGGGACAGGGGTTGACAGATACGCAGTATTTT.

This clone was picked up many times. The chain employs TRBV7-2 and TRBJ1-1; D gene ambiguous. This CDR3 has 13 amino acids. Trimming cost V 4 bases and J 2 bases, with 8 bases left between them. Germline V CDR1 and CDR2: SGHTA, FQGNSA. The CDR3 nucleotides are TGTGCCAGCAGCTCCGGTCATAACACTGAAGCTTTCTTT. It specifies CASSSGHNTEAFF.

This clone was seen ten or more times. The chain carries TRBV27 and TRBJ2-1; tentatively, D is TRBD2 (6 bases). Germline CDR1 reads MNHEY; CDR2 reads SMNVEV (reference sequence). There are 14 residues in the CDR3. Trimming left V 7 bases short and J 7 bases short, with 17 bases between. This CDR3 is CASTPGGRRNEQFF. The DNA for the CDR3 is TGTGCCAGCACCCCCGGGGGTCGGAGGAATGAGCAGTTCTTC.

This clone appeared many times. The rearrangement joins TRBV5-4 to TRBJ1-5; D may be TRBD1 (6 bases). The CDR3 runs 15 residues. Germline V CDR1 and CDR2: SGHNT, YYREEE (reference sequence). Trimming left V 5 bases short and J 0 bases short, with 12 bases between. DNA for the CDR3: TGTGCCAGCAGTCTACAGGGTGATAGCAATCAGCCCCAGCATTTT. As protein: CASSLQGDSNQPQHF.

This clone has ten or more counts. J is TRBJ2-7 and V is TRBV6-5; D uncertain. V gave up 0 bases and J gave up 4 bases, with 10 bases separating them. Germline V gene sequence: CDR1 MNHEY, CDR2 SVGAGI. The CDR3 sequence is 14 residues long. The CDR3 protein is CASSYSSGWYEQYF. In DNA, the CDR3 is TGTGCCAGCAGTTACTCGTCAGGCTGGTACGAGCAGTACTTC.

This clone turned up a few times. V is TRBV19 and J is TRBJ2-3, with 10 bases identical to TRBD2. The germline CDR1 and CDR2 sequences are LNHDA and SQIVND (reference sequence). The junction had 4 bases not matched to a gene; V was cut back by 7 bases and J by 3 bases. This CDR3 is 14 amino acids long. This CDR3 is CASTALAGTDTQYF. As DNA, the CDR3 is TGTGCCAGTACCGCACTAGCGGGGACAGATACGCAGTATTTT.